This passage covers 21 T cell receptor beta chains from one sample sequenced in a study of Ad26.COV2.S vaccination and SARS-CoV-2 variants. Documented treatment: 15 to 20 received Ad26.COV2.S at low or high dose, single or two shots; 5 received placebo; per-sample allocation not given. Vaccine and placebo recipients were sampled on day 63 after the first injection. The table came from immunoSEQ multiplex PCR; TCRdb's copy has only in-frame clones and leaves some out. The data contain around 300,000 clones, 88% of them singletons. Sequencing used peripheral blood, obtained in a trial of Ad26.COV2.S vaccine versus placebo. The source of these receptors is a person aged 18 to 59 who received the Ad26.COV2.S COVID-19 vaccine or a placebo.

This chain links TRBV5-1 with TRBJ2-1; 8 bases fit TRBD2. CDR1 is SGHRS, CDR2 YFSETQ, per germline. V gave up 4 bases and J gave up 7 bases; unmatched junction bases: 10. The CDR3 consists of 15 residues. CDR3 sequence reads: CASSLLAGSQNEQFF. The CDR3 nucleotides read TGCGCCAGCAGCCTATTAGCGGGAAGCCAAAATGAGCAGTTCTTC.

This clone came up once. V usage is TRBV29-1 and J usage is TRBJ2-3; the match to TRBD2 covers 7 bases. The CDR3 has 14 amino acids. From germline, CDR1 is SQVTM and CDR2 ANQGSEA. Trimming cost V 7 bases and J 4 bases; bases outside gene matches: 11. The chain's CDR3 is CSAAKQRGADTQYF. CDR3 in DNA: TGCAGCGCTGCAAAACAGCGGGGTGCAGATACGCAGTATTTT.

This clone has only one observation. V gene TRBV5-1 combines with J gene TRBJ1-2; D is possibly TRBD1 (6 bases). CDR3 size: 15 residues. Germline V gene sequence: CDR1 SGHRS, CDR2 YFSETQ. V lost 4 bases and J lost 3, with 16 bases in between. The CDR3 coding sequence is TGCGCCAGCAGCCCGCAAGGGGGGAAGGACTATGGCTACACCTTC. Its protein product is CASSPQGGKDYGYTF.

The V and J genes are TRBV5-8 and TRBJ2-3; D possibly corresponds to TRBD2 (5 bases). The V end lost 0 bases, the J end lost 2 bases, and 16 bases lay between the germline ends. Germline V CDR1 and CDR2: SGHTS, YDEGEE. The CDR3 length is 17 residues. The CDR3 DNA sequence: TGTGCCAGCAGCTTGGAGGGCGACCCGGGAACCACAGATACGCAGTATTTT. Translating gives CASSLEGDPGTTDTQYF.

V is TRBV3-1 (or the pseudogene TRBV3-2) and J is TRBJ2-7, with a weak D call TRBD1 (6 bases). Germline CDR1 and CDR2: LGHDT and YNNKEL (reference sequence). With 0 bases removed from V and 8 bases from J, the gap between germline ends came to 17 bases. This CDR3 is 15 amino acids long. The CDR3 protein is CASSQDRTASSKQYF. The CDR3 DNA is TGTGCCAGCAGCCAAGACCGGACAGCCTCTTCCAAGCAGTACTTC.

The genes are TRBV3-1 (or the pseudogene TRBV3-2) and TRBJ2-2, with D hard to call. The germline V gene encodes CDR1 LGHDT and CDR2 YNNKEL (reference sequence). V was trimmed by 3 bases and J by 6 bases, leaving 2 bases between them. The CDR3 is made up of 11 amino acids. The CDR3 DNA sequence: TGTGCCAGCAGCCATTCCGGGGAGCTGTTTTTT. Translated: CASSHSGELFF.

The CDR3 DNA is TGCGCCAGCAGCTTGGCAAGGCAGGGGGCCTATGGCTACACCTTC. Protein: CASSLARQGAYGYTF. The rearrangement links TRBV5-1 to TRBJ1-2; 8 positions agree with TRBD1. J lost 4 bases, V lost 0 bases, and 5 bases had no gene match. Germline CDR1 SGHRS, CDR2 YFSETQ. The CDR3 totals 15 residues.

The rearrangement uses TRBV25-1 and TRBJ2-2; D is ambiguous. CDR3 length: 13 residues. Germline V gives CDR1 MGHDK, CDR2 SYGVNS. V lost 2 bases and J lost 8, with 9 bases in between. In DNA, the CDR3 is TGTGCCAGCAGTGAACAAATTAGAGGGGAGCTGTTTTTT. It codes for CASSEQIRGELFF.

The chain carries TRBV30 and TRBJ2-1; perhaps TRBD2 as D (6 bases). Trimming left V 1 base short and J 13 bases short, with 14 bases between. The CDR3 is made up of 12 amino acids. Germline V CDR1 and CDR2: GTSNPN, SVGIG (reference sequence). Here the CDR3 DNA reads TGTGCCTGGAGTGACTTCGGGAGAAGTCAGTTCTTC. Its protein product is CAWSDFGRSQFF.

This clone showed up just a few times. This chain joins TRBV29-1 and TRBJ1-5, with D possibly TRBD1 on 5 matching bases. The germline V gene has CDR1 SQVTM and CDR2 ANQGSEA. Trimming shortened V by 4 bases and J by 4 bases, and 11 bases separated the two germline ends. The CDR3 is 13 residues long. This chain's CDR3 is CSVARGMNQPQHF. The CDR3 DNA sequence: TGCAGCGTTGCGAGGGGTATGAATCAGCCCCAGCATTTT. Full variable domain (remainder filled in from reference TRBV29-1 and TRBJ1-5): SAVISQKPSRDICQRGTSLTIQCQVDSQVTMMFWYRQQPGQSLTLIATANQGSEATYESGFVIDKFPISRPNLTFSTLTVSNMSPEDSSIYLCSVARGMNQPQHFGDGTRLSIL.

The chain joins TRBV28 to TRBJ2-3; D gene ambiguous. CDR1 MDHEN and CDR2 SYDVKM come from the germline V gene. The CDR3 contains 13 residues. The V end lost 5 bases, the J end lost 3 bases, and 9 bases lay between the germline ends. Written as DNA, the CDR3 is TGTGCCAGCAGTGACCGATCAACAGATACGCAGTATTTT. Protein sequence: CASSDRSTDTQYF.

This rearrangement joins TRBV19 to TRBJ2-7, with TRBD2 as a possible D gene (6 bases). V was shortened by 1 base and J by 2 bases, with 24 bases between the two germline ends. Germline-derived CDR1 and CDR2 are LNHDA and SQIVND (reference sequence). This CDR3 has 19 residues. CDR3 bases: TGTGCCAGTAGTATAGTTGGGGGAGGTAGCGGAGGCAACCCCTACGAGCAGTACTTC. This codes for CASSIVGGGSGGNPYEQYF.

The chain combines TRBV7-2 with TRBJ1-2; D may be TRBD1 (6 bases). The CDR3 extends over 12 amino acids. Germline CDR1 and CDR2: SGHTA and FQGNSA. Trimming pared 3 bases from V and 4 bases from J, leaving 6 bases between. Here the CDR3 reads CASSLTGYGYTF. As DNA, the CDR3 is TGTGCCAGCAGCTTGACAGGCTATGGCTACACCTTC.

This clone was seen a handful of times. Other nucleotide sequences from this sample produce the same CDR3. J is TRBJ2-6 and V is TRBV2; D unresolved. The CDR3 is 16 residues long. Germline CDR1 is SNHLY and CDR2 is FYNNEI. Between the trimmed V and J ends, which lost 2 bases and 0 bases, there was a span of 8 bases. The CDR3 sequence: CASSEWRLSGANVLTF. Here the CDR3 DNA reads TGTGCCAGCAGTGAATGGCGGCTCTCTGGGGCCAACGTCCTGACTTTC.

V and J are TRBV15 and TRBJ2-7; no firm D call. Looked up from germline, CDR1 is LNHNV and CDR2 is YYDKDF (reference sequence). V was clipped by 0 bases and J by 3 bases, with 12 bases between them. CDR3 length: 15 amino acids. The CDR3 spells CATSRDQVQNYEQYF. The CDR3 nucleotides read TGTGCCACCAGCAGAGATCAGGTACAGAACTACGAGCAGTACTTC.

The V and J genes are TRBV7-2 and TRBJ1-5; D is perhaps TRBD1 (6 bases). Trimming removed 3 bases from V and 5 bases from J, with 26 bases in between. In germline, CDR1 is SGHTA, CDR2 FQGNSA. This CDR3 has 19 residues. CDR3: CASSLFTRGLYEKDQPQHF. The CDR3, as DNA: TGTGCCAGCAGCTTGTTTACCAGGGGACTATACGAAAAGGATCAGCCCCAGCATTTT.

A few counts support this clone. The gene calls are TRBV4-1 and TRBJ2-7; D unresolved. The CDR3 totals 13 residues. V shed 3 bases and J shed 6 bases, with 12 bases lying between them. CDR1 and CDR2 (germline): MGHRA, YSYEKL. This CDR3 is CASSHVSSFEQYF. The CDR3, as DNA: TGCGCCAGCAGCCACGTCAGTAGTTTCGAGCAGTACTTC.

The chain recombines TRBV30 with TRBJ2-3, with TRBD2 as a possible D gene (6 bases). Germline V gene sequence: CDR1 GTSNPN, CDR2 SVGIG (reference sequence). Trimming stripped 6 bases from V and 0 bases from J, with 19 bases between. The CDR3 is 16 residues long. The chain's CDR3 is CACSSGGAFSTDTQYF. The CDR3 region has the DNA TGTGCCTGTTCCTCTGGCGGGGCCTTTAGCACAGATACGCAGTATTTT.

The chain uses TRBV5-1 and TRBJ1-3; weak D call: TRBD1 (5 bases). CDR3 length equals 12 residues. V was cut by 3 bases and J by 4 bases, with 5 bases left in between. Germline CDR1 and CDR2: SGHRS and YFSETQ. This chain's CDR3 is CASSSGGNTIYF. CDR3 sequence (DNA): TGCGCCAGCAGCTCAGGGGGAAACACCATATATTTT.

This clone has at least ten counts. The chain uses TRBV28 and TRBJ2-7; D is unresolved. The CDR3 has 14 amino acids. The V gene's germline CDR1 is MDHEN and CDR2 SYDVKM. This chain's CDR3 is CAPTLVTRSYEQYF. CDR3 coding DNA: TGTGCTCCTACCCTGGTTACGCGATCCTACGAGCAGTACTTC. The full variable domain, its missing parts supplied by reference TRBV28 and TRBJ2-7, is DVKVTQSSRYLVKRTGEKVFLECVQDMDHENMFWYRQDPGLGLRLIYFSYDVKMKEKGDIPEGYSVSREKKERFSLILESASTNQTSMYLCAPTLVTRSYEQYFGPGTRLTVT.

V and J are TRBV15 and TRBJ2-7, with 13 bases aligning to TRBD2. Unmatched junction bases numbered 11, after V lost 4 bases and J lost 2 bases. The CDR3 sequence is 18 residues long. The germline gives CDR1 LNHNV, CDR2 YYDKDF (reference sequence). The CDR3 reads CATSNRLAGGRRAYEQYF. The CDR3 DNA sequence: TGTGCCACCAGCAACCGACTAGCGGGGGGCCGTAGGGCCTACGAGCAGTACTTC.